Each of the 8 T cell receptor beta chains below was sequenced from the same sample in a study of T cells in Graves' hyperthyroidism and ophthalmopathy (dated by TCRdb to between 2017 and 2020). Library prep was done by multiplex PCR. The sequencing machine was an Illumina HiSeq 2000. The TCR beta CDR3 regions were amplified from the RNA transcripts. A first-round RT-PCR of the TCR CDR3 used the HTBI primer set with the Qiagen OneStep RT-PCR kit. In TCRdb, the public reads were trimmed at Q25 with fastp and aligned with MiXCR, with productive beta chains retained. Each entry is one CDR3 protein sequence, shown with its most common DNA and genes. The table for this sample lists roughly 700,000 distinct CDR3 sequences; 17% of them were counted only once. The ten largest clones take up about 14% of the sample. Sequenced material: blood. The receptors shown here come from a man aged 45-65 years with Graves' hyperthyroidism.

This clonotype was seen ten or more times. The rearrangement joins TRBV10-3 to TRBJ2-1; tentative D call: TRBD2 (6 bases). V lost 0 bases to trimming and J lost 2 bases, with 8 bases between them. The CDR3 runs 15 residues. CDR1 and CDR2 from the germline V gene are ENHRY and SYGVKD. The CDR3 DNA reads TGTGCCATCAGTGAGTCCGGCGGGACCTACAATGAGCAGTTCTTC. Translating it yields CAISESGGTYNEQFF.

This clonotype was seen at least ten times. V and J are TRBV12-3 or TRBV12-4 and TRBJ1-2; maybe TRBD1 (5 bases). The ends were cut back, 7 bases at V and 0 bases at J, with 12 bases in the middle. The CDR3 length is 14 residues. CDR3 residues: CASTTDRANYGYTF. The CDR3 DNA reads TGTGCCAGCACCACCGACAGAGCTAACTATGGCTACACCTTC.

Remarks on this clonotype: Without the conserved terminal phenylalanine or tryptophan, this CDR3 likely stems from a read error. The V gene is TRBV2, the J gene TRBJ1-1, with 9 bases fitting TRBD1. Germline CDR1 reads SNHLY; CDR2 reads FYNNEI. The CDR3 contains 15 residues. V lost 7 bases, J lost 5 bases, and 11 bases stayed unmatched. Written as DNA, the CDR3 is TGTGCCAGCAATCGTCGGGGACAGGGTGGTACTGAAGCTTTCTCT. Its protein product is CASNRRGQGGTEAFS.

On this clonotype itself: One base away lies a much larger clone, so this may be a sequencing read error. The genes are TRBV6-2 or TRBV6-3 and TRBJ1-1; D is possibly TRBD1 (5 bases). Germline CDR1 is MNHEY and CDR2 is SVGEGT. The germline V and J ends were trimmed by 7 bases and 6 bases, with 12 bases remaining between them. This CDR3 spans 12 amino acids. The CDR3 coding sequence is TGTGCCAGCACTTTCCGGGGCGCTGAAGCTTTCTTT. This gives the protein CASTFRGAEAFF.

This clonotype appeared many times. The chain couples TRBV27 to TRBJ1-5; 7 bases line up with TRBD1. J gave up 4 bases and V 2 bases, and 14 bases lay outside the gene matches. The germline gives CDR1 MNHEY, CDR2 SMNVEV (reference sequence). This CDR3 contains 18 residues. CDR3 region: CASSLSYGQEGPNQPQHF. In DNA, the CDR3 is TGTGCCAGCAGTTTAAGCTACGGACAGGAGGGTCCAAATCAGCCCCAGCATTTT.

V usage is TRBV12-3 or TRBV12-4 and J usage is TRBJ2-7; 10 positions match TRBD2. The V gene end was trimmed by 5 bases and the J gene end by 3 bases; junction bases not matched to a gene: 10. There are 16 residues in the CDR3. CDR3 protein: CASSITGTSANYEQYF. In DNA, the CDR3 is TGTGCCAGCAGTATTACCGGGACTAGCGCTAACTACGAGCAGTACTTC.

This clonotype was recorded a few times. It may be a read error: a sequence one base away is much more abundant. The chain combines TRBV27 with TRBJ2-1; 13 nucleotides align to TRBD2. Germline CDR1 is MNHEY and CDR2 is SMNVEV (reference sequence). This CDR3 has 14 amino acids. Trimming at V came to 6 bases and at J to 5 bases, leaving 1 base not matched to a gene. The CDR3 DNA reads as TGTGCCAGCAGACTAGCGGGAGGGGACAATGAGCAGTTCTTC. Residues: CASRLAGGDNEQFF.

The V and J genes are TRBV28 and TRBJ1-1, with D maybe TRBD1 (5 bases). Between the trimmed V and J ends, which lost 3 bases and 1 base, there was a span of 12 bases. The CDR3 is 15 amino acids. Germline V gene lookup returns CDR1 MDHEN and CDR2 SYDVKM. The CDR3 DNA reads as TGTGCCAGCAGTTTCGGAGTGAGGGGGAACACTGAAGCTTTCTTT. Translation gives CASSFGVRGNTEAFF.